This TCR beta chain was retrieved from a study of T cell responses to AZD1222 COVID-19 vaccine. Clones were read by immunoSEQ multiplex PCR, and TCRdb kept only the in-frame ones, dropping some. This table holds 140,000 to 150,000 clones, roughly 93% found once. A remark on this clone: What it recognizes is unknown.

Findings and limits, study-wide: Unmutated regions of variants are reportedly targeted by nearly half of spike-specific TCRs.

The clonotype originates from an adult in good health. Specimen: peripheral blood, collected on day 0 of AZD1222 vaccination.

Here the CDR3 reads CASSPRQGYNSPLHF. Here the CDR3 DNA reads TGTGCCAGCAGCCCCCGACAGGGCTATAATTCACCCCTCCACTTT. The chain combines TRBV9 with TRBJ1-6, with 7 bases lining up with TRBD1. From germline, CDR1 is SGDLS and CDR2 YYNGEE. The J segment lost 3 bases and the V segment lost 4 bases, leaving 4 bases of the junction unmatched. The CDR3 loop spans 15 amino acids.